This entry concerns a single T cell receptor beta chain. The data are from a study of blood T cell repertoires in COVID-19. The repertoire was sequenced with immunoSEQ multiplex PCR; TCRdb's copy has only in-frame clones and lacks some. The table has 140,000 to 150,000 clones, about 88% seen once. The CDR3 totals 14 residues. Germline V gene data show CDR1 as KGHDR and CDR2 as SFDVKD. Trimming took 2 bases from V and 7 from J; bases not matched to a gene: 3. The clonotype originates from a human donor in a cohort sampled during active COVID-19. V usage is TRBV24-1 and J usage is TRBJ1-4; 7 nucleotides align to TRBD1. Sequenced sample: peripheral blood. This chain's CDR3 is CATSDSTGSEKLFF. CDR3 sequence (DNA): TGTGCCACCAGTGATTCGACAGGGAGTGAAAAACTGTTTTTT.